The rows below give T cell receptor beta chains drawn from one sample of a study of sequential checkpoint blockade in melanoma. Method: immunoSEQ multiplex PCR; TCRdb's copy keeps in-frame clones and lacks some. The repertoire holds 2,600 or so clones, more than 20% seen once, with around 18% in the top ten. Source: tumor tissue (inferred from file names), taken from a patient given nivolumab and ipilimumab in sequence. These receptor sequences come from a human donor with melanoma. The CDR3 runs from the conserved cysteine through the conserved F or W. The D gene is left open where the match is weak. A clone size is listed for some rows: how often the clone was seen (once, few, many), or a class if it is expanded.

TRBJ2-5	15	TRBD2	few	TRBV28	CASSLFSSGSRTQYF	TGTGCCAGCAGTTTATTTTCTAGCGGGAGTAGGACCCAGTACTTC
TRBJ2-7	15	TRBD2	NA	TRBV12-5	CASGFKLAGDGEQYF	TGTGCTAGTGGTTTCAAATTAGCGGGAGACGGCGAGCAGTACTTC
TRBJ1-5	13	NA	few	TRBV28	CASNYGVNQPQHF	TGTGCCAGCAACTACGGGGTGAATCAGCCCCAGCATTTT
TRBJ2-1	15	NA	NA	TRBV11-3	CASSLVVAPYNEQFF	TGTGCCAGCAGCTTAGTAGTTGCACCCTACAATGAGCAGTTCTTC
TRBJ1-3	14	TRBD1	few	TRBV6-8	CASSAWTGGNTIYF	TGTGCCAGCAGTGCCTGGACAGGGGGAAACACCATATATTTT
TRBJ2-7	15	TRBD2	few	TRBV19	CASKFGASGNYEQYF	TGTGCCAGCAAATTTGGGGCTAGCGGGAACTACGAGCAGTACTTC
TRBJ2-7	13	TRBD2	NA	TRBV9	CASSPGTRDEQYF	TGTGCCAGCAGCCCCGGGACTAGAGACGAGCAGTACTTC
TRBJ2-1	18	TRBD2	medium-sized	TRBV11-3	CASSLVVAGVLVDSEQFF	TGTGCCAGCAGCTTGGTGGTAGCGGGAGTATTAGTAGACAGTGAGCAGTTCTTC
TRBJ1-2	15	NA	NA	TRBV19	CASSPPGTFNYGYTF	TGTGCCAGTAGTCCTCCTGGGACTTTCAACTATGGCTACACCTTC
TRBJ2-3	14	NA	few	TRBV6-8	CASSSGEGTDTQYF	TGTGCCAGCAGTTCAGGGGAGGGCACAGATACGCAGTATTTT
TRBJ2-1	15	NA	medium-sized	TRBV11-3	CASSPGEGSYNEQFF	TGTGCCAGCAGCCCAGGGGAAGGGTCCTACAATGAGCAGTTCTTC
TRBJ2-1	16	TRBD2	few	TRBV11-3	CASSLVPTSGGGKQFF	TGTGCCAGCAGCTTAGTCCCGACTAGCGGAGGGGGGAAGCAGTTCTTC
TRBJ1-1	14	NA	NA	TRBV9	CASSAQVGNTEAFF	TGTGCCAGCAGCGCACAGGTAGGGAACACTGAAGCTTTCTTT
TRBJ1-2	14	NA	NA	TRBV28	CASNPGSAMYGYTF	TGTGCCAGCAACCCCGGGTCGGCTATGTATGGCTACACCTTC
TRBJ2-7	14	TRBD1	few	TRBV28	CASSLPGQGYEQYF	TGTGCCAGCAGTCTTCCGGGACAGGGTTACGAGCAGTACTTC
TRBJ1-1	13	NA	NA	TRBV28	CASIGYLNTEAFF	TGTGCCAGCATCGGATACTTGAACACTGAAGCTTTCTTT
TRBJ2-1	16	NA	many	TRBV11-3	CASSPPPDGLYNEQFF	TGTGCCAGCAGCCCCCCACCGGACGGACTCTACAATGAGCAGTTCTTC
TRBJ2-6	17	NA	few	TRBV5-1	CASSLDAGATGANVLTF	TGCGCCAGCAGCTTGGATGCAGGGGCGACTGGGGCCAACGTCCTGACTTTC
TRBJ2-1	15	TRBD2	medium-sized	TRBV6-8	CASSDSLAGGNEQFF	TGTGCCAGCAGTGACTCACTAGCGGGAGGAAATGAGCAGTTCTTC
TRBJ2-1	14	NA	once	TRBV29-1	CSVEEDGSYNEQFF	TGCAGCGTTGAGGAGGATGGTTCCTACAATGAGCAGTTCTTC
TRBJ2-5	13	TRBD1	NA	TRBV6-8	CASSRDRDETQYF	TGTGCCAGCAGCCGGGACAGGGACGAGACCCAGTACTTC
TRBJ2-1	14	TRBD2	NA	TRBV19	CASSTPLAGREQFF	TGTGCCAGTAGTACCCCATTAGCGGGACGCGAGCAGTTCTTC
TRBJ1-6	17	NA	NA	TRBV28	CASSLLNGGPTNSPLHF	TGTGCCAGCTCCCTTCTCAATGGGGGGCCCACGAATTCACCCCTCCACTTT
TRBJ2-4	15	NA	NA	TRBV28	CASSPQGSAKNIQYF	TGTGCCAGCAGCCCCCAGGGATCAGCCAAAAACATTCAGTACTTC
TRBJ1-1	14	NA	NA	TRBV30	CALRGSPRNTEAFF	TGTGCCTTACGGGGGTCCCCGCGGAACACTGAAGCTTTCTTT
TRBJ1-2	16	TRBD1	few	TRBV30	CAWSSPGGDRAYGYTF	TGTGCCTGGAGTTCTCCCGGGGGGGACAGGGCCTATGGCTACACCTTC
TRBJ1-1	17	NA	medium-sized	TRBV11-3	CASSLEGLGQANTEAFF	TGTGCCAGCAGCTTGGAGGGTTTAGGGCAGGCGAACACTGAAGCTTTCTTT
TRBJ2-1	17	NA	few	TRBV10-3	CAISESTRGGVVGEQFF	TGTGCCATCAGTGAGTCGACGAGGGGCGGGGTGGTTGGTGAGCAGTTCTTC
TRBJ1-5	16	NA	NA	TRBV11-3	CASSPMWGDSNQPQHF	TGTGCCAGCAGCCCAATGTGGGGGGATAGCAATCAGCCCCAGCATTTT
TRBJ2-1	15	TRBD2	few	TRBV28	CASRLTSGRVHEQFF	TGTGCCAGCAGATTGACTAGCGGGAGAGTTCATGAGCAGTTCTTC
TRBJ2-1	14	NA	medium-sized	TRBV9	CASSADSSYNEQFF	TGTGCCAGCAGTGCGGACAGCTCCTACAATGAGCAGTTCTTC
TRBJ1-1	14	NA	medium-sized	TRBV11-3	CASSLSHTNTEAFF	TGTGCCAGCAGCTTAAGTCACACGAACACTGAAGCTTTCTTT
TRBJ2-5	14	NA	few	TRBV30	CAWSGGALQETQYF	TGTGCCTGGAGTGGGGGGGCGCTCCAAGAGACCCAGTACTTC
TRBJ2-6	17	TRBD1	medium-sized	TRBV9	CASSETGGGSGANVLTF	TGTGCCAGCAGCGAGACAGGGGGCGGATCTGGGGCCAACGTCCTGACTTTC
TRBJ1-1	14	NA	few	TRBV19	CASTFPDRNTEAFF	TGTGCCAGTACCTTCCCCGACAGGAACACTGAAGCTTTCTTT
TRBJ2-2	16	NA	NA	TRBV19	CASSIAGTLNTGELFF	TGTGCCAGTAGTATAGCGGGGACCTTGAACACCGGGGAGCTGTTTTTT
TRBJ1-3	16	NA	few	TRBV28	CASSLRVSPSGNTIYF	TGTGCCAGCAGTTTAAGGGTCAGTCCCTCTGGAAACACCATATATTTT
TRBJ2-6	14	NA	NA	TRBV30	CAWRGPFGANVLTF	TGTGCCTGGAGGGGCCCTTTTGGGGCCAACGTCCTGACTTTC
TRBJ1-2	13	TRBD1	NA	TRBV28	CASSMTGFYGYTF	TGTGCCAGCAGTATGACAGGGTTCTATGGCTACACCTTC
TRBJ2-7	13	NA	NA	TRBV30	CAWSRPPEHEQYF	TGTGCCTGGAGTCGGCCCCCGGAGCACGAGCAGTACTTC
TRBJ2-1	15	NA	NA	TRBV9	CASSVVRGRYNEQFF	TGTGCCAGCAGCGTAGTAAGAGGACGTTACAATGAGCAGTTCTTC
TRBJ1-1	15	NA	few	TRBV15	CATSRDPATVTEAFF	TGTGCCACCAGCAGAGATCCAGCCACCGTCACTGAAGCTTTCTTT
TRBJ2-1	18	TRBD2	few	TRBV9	CASSAQIRSGDYYNEQFF	TGTGCCAGCAGCGCTCAGATCAGAAGCGGGGACTATTACAATGAGCAGTTCTTC
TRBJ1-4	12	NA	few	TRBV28	CASSLKGEKLFF	TGTGCCAGCAGTTTAAAGGGCGAAAAACTGTTTTTT
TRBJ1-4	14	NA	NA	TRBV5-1	CASSDASGNEKLFF	TGCGCCAGCTCTGACGCTTCGGGTAATGAAAAACTGTTTTTT
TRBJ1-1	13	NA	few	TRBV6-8	CASSYHGTPEAFF	TGTGCCAGCAGTTACCACGGGACACCTGAAGCTTTCTTT
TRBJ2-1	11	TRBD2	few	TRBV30	CAWSAGGEQFF	TGTGCCTGGAGTGCGGGGGGAGAGCAGTTCTTC
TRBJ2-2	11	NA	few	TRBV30	CAWELDGELFF	TGTGCCTGGGAATTAGACGGGGAGCTGTTTTTT
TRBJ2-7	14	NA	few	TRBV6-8	CASTRGPGADEQYF	TGTGCCAGCACCCGCGGGCCGGGGGCGGACGAGCAGTACTTC
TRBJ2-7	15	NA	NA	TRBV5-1	CASYKPEAGPYEQYF	TGCGCCAGTTACAAGCCGGAGGCCGGACCATACGAGCAGTACTTC
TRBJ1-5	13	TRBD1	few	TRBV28	CASSPTGDQPQHF	TGTGCCAGCAGCCCTACAGGGGATCAGCCCCAGCATTTT
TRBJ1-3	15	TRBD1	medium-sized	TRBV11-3	CASSLQQGAGNTIYF	TGTGCCAGCAGCTTGCAGCAGGGGGCTGGAAACACCATATATTTT
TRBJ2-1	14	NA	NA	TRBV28	CASSPSRSDRQQFF	TGTGCCAGCAGTCCCTCCCGCTCGGACAGACAGCAGTTCTTC
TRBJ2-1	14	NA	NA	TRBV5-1	CASSSTPSSGEQFF	TGCGCCAGCAGCTCAACCCCTTCGTCTGGGGAGCAGTTCTTC
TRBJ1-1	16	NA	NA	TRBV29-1	CSVEVSRPLTNTEAFF	TGCAGCGTTGAAGTTAGTAGGCCCCTGACCAACACTGAAGCTTTCTTT